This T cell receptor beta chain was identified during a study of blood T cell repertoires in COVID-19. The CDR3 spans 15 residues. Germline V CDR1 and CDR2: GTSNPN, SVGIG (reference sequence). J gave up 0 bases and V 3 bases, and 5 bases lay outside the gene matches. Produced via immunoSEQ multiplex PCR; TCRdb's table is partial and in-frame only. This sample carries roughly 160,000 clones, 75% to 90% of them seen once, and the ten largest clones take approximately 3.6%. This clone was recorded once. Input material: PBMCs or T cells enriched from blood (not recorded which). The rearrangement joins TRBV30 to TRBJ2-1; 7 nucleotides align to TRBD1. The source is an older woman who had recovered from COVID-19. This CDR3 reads CAWRVTGVSYNEQFF. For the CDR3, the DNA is TGTGCCTGGAGGGTAACAGGGGTCTCCTACAATGAGCAGTTCTTC. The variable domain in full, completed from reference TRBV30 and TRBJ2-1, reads SQTIHQWPATLVQPVGSPLSLECTVEGTSNPNLYWYRQAAGRGLQLLFYSVGIGQISSEVPQNLSASRPQDRQFILSSKKLLLSDSGFYLCAWRVTGVSYNEQFFGPGTRLTVL.